Below, one T cell receptor beta chain is given with its context. Antigen specificity is unknown. This specimen belongs to a study of T cell repertoires in cytomegalovirus infection. Overall study: Carrying CMV and the relevant HLA type showed in public TCR beta signatures. General study results and limits: In two of eight donors, the top clonotype was HLA-C-restricted CMV-specific. Identification of carriers of CMV plus the relevant HLA was achieved through cumulative public TCR beta family frequency.

MiXCR, applied by TCRdb to the reads, yields one record per CDR3 protein. The sample contains more than 250,000 distinct CDR3 sequences, around 15% of which appear only once. The sequencing input was PBMCs. The clonotype originates from a human donor in good health (CMV status not recorded). Some clones in this sample may be carry-over from other donors' samples.

The DNA of the CDR3 is TGCGCCAGCAGCCCGATGGGGCAGGGCTACGAGCAGTACTTC. As protein: CASSPMGQGYEQYF. The chain has TRBV5-1 and TRBJ2-7; TRBD1 might be the D (5 bases). The CDR3 extends over 14 amino acids. V was trimmed by 4 bases and J by 3 bases, leaving 14 bases between them. The germline V gene has CDR1 SGHRS and CDR2 YFSETQ.